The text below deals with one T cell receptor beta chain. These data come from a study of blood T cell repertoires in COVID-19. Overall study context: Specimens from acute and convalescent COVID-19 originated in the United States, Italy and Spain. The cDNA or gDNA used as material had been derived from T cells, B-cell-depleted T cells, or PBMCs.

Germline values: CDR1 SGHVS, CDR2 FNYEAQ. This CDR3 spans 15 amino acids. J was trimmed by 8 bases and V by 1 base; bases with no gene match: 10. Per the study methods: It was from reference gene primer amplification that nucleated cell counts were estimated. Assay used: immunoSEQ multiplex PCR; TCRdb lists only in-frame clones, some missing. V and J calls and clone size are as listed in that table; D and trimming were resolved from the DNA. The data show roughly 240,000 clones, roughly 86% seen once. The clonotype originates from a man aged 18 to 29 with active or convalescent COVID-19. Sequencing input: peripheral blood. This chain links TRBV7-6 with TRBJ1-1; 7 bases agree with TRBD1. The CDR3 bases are TGTGCCAGCAGCTTAGATAGGACAGGCCAAACGGAAGCTTTCTTT. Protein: CASSLDRTGQTEAFF.